The 12 T cell receptor beta chains in this list originate from one sample, sequenced in a study of CD8 T cells in ankylosing spondylitis. TCRdb called the 5' RACE reads again in MiXCR, with one record for every CDR3 protein. In the table there are over 450,000 distinct CDR3 sequences, roughly 12% of which are singletons. Their antigens are not known. Study results and caveats: One TCR beta motif, made up of roughly 8 highly homologous variants, appeared characteristic of ankylosing spondylitis blood.

The sequencing input was blood, either unsorted or a sorted T cell fraction (not recorded which). All receptors derive from a male donor with ankylosing spondylitis.

This clonotype was seen a few times. This chain links TRBV4-2 with TRBJ2-3, with 7 bases identical to TRBD2. Germline lookup yields CDR1 LGHNA and CDR2 YNFKEQ. Trimming took 1 base from V and 0 from J; bases not matched to a gene: 10. The CDR3 sequence is 18 residues long. In nucleotides, the CDR3 is TGTGCCAGCAGCCAAGCTGGGTCTAGCGGAACTAGCACAGATACGCAGTATTTT. This sequence encodes CASSQAGSSGTSTDTQYF.

The chain links TRBV5-1 to TRBJ2-1; the D gene is possibly TRBD2 (6 bases). Trimming took 3 bases from V and 5 from J, leaving 12 bases between them. Germline CDR1 and CDR2: SGHRS and YFSETQ. The CDR3 spans 14 residues. The CDR3 DNA reads as TGCGCCAGCAGCTCCAGCGGAGGGAACAATGAGCAGTTCTTC. Translating gives CASSSSGGNNEQFF.

This clonotype was recorded a few times. The chain combines TRBV9 with TRBJ2-3; no clear D gene. Germline V gene lookup returns CDR1 SGDLS and CDR2 YYNGEE. Trimming took off 3 bases at V and 4 bases at J, with 18 bases between the two ends. The CDR3 sequence is 16 residues long. This CDR3 is CASSAAPQALPDTQYF. CDR3 bases: TGTGCCAGCAGCGCCGCCCCCCAGGCCCTCCCAGATACGCAGTATTTT.

The table lists this clonotype with many counts. The gene calls are TRBV4-1 and TRBJ2-5, with D maybe TRBD1 (6 bases). Germline V CDR1 and CDR2: MGHRA, YSYEKL. The V gene lost 2 bases and the J gene lost 6 bases, with 16 bases spanning the gap. CDR3 size: 15 residues. CDR3 DNA sequence: TGCGCCAGCAGCCAACCTGCTCAGGGGCAGAAGACCCAGTACTTC. As protein: CASSQPAQGQKTQYF.

The chain has TRBV11-2 and TRBJ2-2, with D tentatively TRBD2 (6 bases). This CDR3 region has 18 residues. V lost 5 bases and J lost 2, with 21 bases in between. Germline loops: CDR1 SGHAT, CDR2 FQNNGV. The CDR3 DNA follows: TGTGCCAGCAGCGCCTATTCTAGGATAGCGGACAACACCGGGGAGCTGTTTTTT. Its translation: CASSAYSRIADNTGELFF.

About this clonotype: Relative to the germline gene, one junction end is altered; a read error may explain this. The chain links TRBV12-3 or TRBV12-4 to TRBJ1-3; TRBD1 aligns across 11 bases. The CDR3 is 19 residues long. The CDR3 region is CTSSSIIGTGGSDGNTIYF. The CDR3 bases are TGTACCAGCAGTTCCATCATTGGGACAGGGGGTTCGGATGGAAACACCATATATTTT.

The chain recombines TRBV5-1 with TRBJ2-1; TRBD2 might be the D (5 bases). The CDR3 length is 14 residues. V dropped 2 bases and J dropped 5 bases, with 11 bases sitting between them. Germline V gene sequence: CDR1 SGHRS, CDR2 YFSETQ. The CDR3 here is CASSLGLEDNEQFF. The CDR3 nucleotides read TGCGCCAGCAGCTTAGGACTGGAGGACAATGAGCAGTTCTTC.

The chain has TRBV7-2 and TRBJ2-3, with D unclear. From germline, CDR1 is SGHTA and CDR2 FQGNSA. Trimming cost V 6 bases and J 4 bases, with 17 bases left between them. CDR3 length equals 15 residues. CDR3: CASRRVQSSPDTQYF. In DNA, the CDR3 is TGTGCCAGCAGAAGGGTCCAGTCGAGCCCAGATACGCAGTATTTT.

This clonotype was observed at least ten times. The V and J genes are TRBV5-1 and TRBJ2-6; D remains ambiguous. CDR3 length equals 15 residues. Trimming cost V 4 bases and J 3 bases, with 11 bases left between them. In germline, CDR1 is SGHRS, CDR2 YFSETQ. The CDR3: CASSLEPFGANVLTF. CDR3 sequence (DNA): TGCGCCAGCAGCCTAGAACCGTTTGGGGCCAACGTCCTGACTTTC.

The chain couples TRBV29-1 to TRBJ2-1; D is unresolved. V was clipped by 6 bases and J by 1 base, with 16 bases between them. The germline CDR1 and CDR2 sequences are SQVTM and ANQGSEA. This CDR3 region has 15 residues. Here the CDR3 reads CSVGPSIVSYNEQFF. CDR3 sequence (DNA): TGCAGCGTCGGCCCCTCTATCGTATCCTACAATGAGCAGTTCTTC.

At least ten counts were recorded for this clonotype. This chain uses TRBV5-1 with TRBJ2-1; 13 nucleotides align to TRBD2. The trim removed 4 bases at V and 8 bases at J, leaving 6 bases unmatched. CDR3 length: 15 amino acids. The V gene's germline CDR1 is SGHRS and CDR2 YFSETQ. The CDR3 is CASSEGLAGLDEQFF. CDR3 bases: TGCGCCAGCAGCGAGGGACTAGCGGGATTGGATGAGCAGTTCTTC.

In this sample, this clonotype turned up many times. The chain is built from TRBV2 and TRBJ2-7, with no clear D. The CDR3 loop spans 13 amino acids. From germline, CDR1 is SNHLY and CDR2 FYNNEI. Between the trimmed V and J ends, which lost 2 bases and 6 bases, there was a span of 11 bases. The CDR3 spells CASSERYGREQYV. For the CDR3, the DNA is TGTGCCAGCAGTGAACGTTACGGGCGCGAGCAGTACGTC.